The clone carrying this T cell receptor beta chain has only one observation. This sample was included in a study of control samples from healthy donors and cancer patients. Only in-frame clones appear in the TCRdb table, and some are missing; sequencing was by immunoSEQ multiplex PCR. The table lists some 120,000 clones, approximately 90% of them singletons. The length of the CDR3 is 15 residues. The V segment lost 2 bases and the J segment 8 bases; nucleotides outside the gene matches: 5. The germline CDR1 and CDR2 sequences are LNHNV and YYDKDF (reference sequence). The chain is built from TRBV15 and TRBJ1-6, with 8 bases identical to TRBD1. The material sequenced was blood. The clonotype originates from a young man in good health. CDR3 sequence (DNA): TGTGCCACCAGCAGAACTATGACAGGGGATTCACCCCTCCACTTT. It translates to CATSRTMTGDSPLHF.